Following are 18 T cell receptor beta chains from one sample sequenced in a study of T cells in Graves' hyperthyroidism and ophthalmopathy. The CDR3 regions of TCR beta were amplified from RNA transcripts. TCR CDR3 regions were first amplified by RT-PCR with HTBI primers. TCRdb fed the multiplex PCR reads into MiXCR, producing one record per CDR3 protein. The sample records around 340,000 distinct CDR3 sequences, about a sixth being singletons. Sequencing input: blood. The receptors were gathered from a woman aged 25 to 39 with Graves' hyperthyroidism that later progressed to Graves' ophthalmopathy.

Regarding this clonotype: Since a much larger clone is just one base distant, this may be a read error. This sequence joins TRBV11-2 and TRBJ2-3; the D gene is possibly TRBD2 (5 bases). Per the germline V gene, CDR1 is SGHAT and CDR2 is FQNNGV. There are 14 residues in the CDR3. Trimming cost V 7 bases and J 0 bases, with 11 bases left between them. CDR3 bases: TGTGCCAGCACCCCTAGGACTAGCACAGATACGCAGTATTTT. Residues: CASTPRTSTDTQYF.

This chain uses TRBV6-1 with TRBJ2-3; D gene uncertain. The V end was cut by 1 base, the J end by 4 bases, with 6 bases between. Germline V gene lookup returns CDR1 MNHNS and CDR2 SASEGT. This CDR3 spans 13 amino acids. The CDR3: CASSEGDADTQYF. Written as DNA, the CDR3 is TGTGCCAGCAGTGAAGGAGACGCAGATACGCAGTATTTT.

Only a few counts were recorded for this clonotype. This chain uses TRBV6-4 with TRBJ2-1; weak D call: TRBD2 (6 bases). Germline V gives CDR1 MRHNA, CDR2 SNTAGT. V was cut by 3 bases and J by 7 bases, with 19 bases left in between. CDR3 size: 16 residues. CDR3 sequence reads: CASSDSPGGLINEQFF. The CDR3 DNA reads as TGTGCCAGCAGTGATTCCCCCGGGGGTTTGATTAATGAGCAGTTCTTC.

Many counts were recorded for this clonotype. This chain joins TRBV20-1 and TRBJ1-1; D gene ambiguous. The CDR3 spans 14 residues. Germline assignment: CDR1 DFQATT and CDR2 SNEGSKA (reference sequence). V lost 3 bases and J 0 bases, leaving 11 bases between the germline ends. Here the CDR3 reads CSASYLDLNTEAFF. CDR3 bases: TGCAGTGCTAGCTACCTGGACCTGAACACTGAAGCTTTCTTT.

This clonotype was seen ten or more times. The J gene is TRBJ2-3, the V gene TRBV2, with TRBD2 matching 15 bases. The CDR3 covers 16 residues. The V gene's germline CDR1 is SNHLY and CDR2 FYNNEI. V dropped 6 bases and J dropped 0; count of bases not matched to a gene: 1. Written as DNA, the CDR3 is TGTGCCAGCAGGGGGACTAGCGGGGGGAGCACAGATACGCAGTATTTT. This codes for CASRGTSGGSTDTQYF.

On this clonotype itself: Because the CDR3 is missing its conserved closing phenylalanine or tryptophan, this is likely a read error. The chain is built from TRBV20-1 and TRBJ2-1; tentative D call: TRBD1 (6 bases). The CDR3 covers 14 residues. CDR1 and CDR2 from the germline V gene are DFQATT and SNEGSKA (reference sequence). Trimming cost V 2 bases and J 0 bases, with 8 bases left between them. The CDR3 reads CSARQGSSYNEQFS. The CDR3 DNA reads TGCAGTGCTAGACAGGGGTCCTCCTACAATGAGCAGTTCTCC.

This clonotype was seen ten or more times. The chain has TRBV27 and TRBJ2-7; 7 nucleotides line up with TRBD2. Per the germline V gene, CDR1 is MNHEY and CDR2 is SMNVEV (reference sequence). The trim removed 7 bases at V and 3 bases at J, leaving 6 bases unmatched. The CDR3 is 13 amino acids. CDR3 sequence reads: CASKIASGYEQYF. DNA of the CDR3: TGTGCCAGCAAGATTGCTAGCGGCTACGAGCAGTACTTC.

The chain has TRBV27 and TRBJ2-7, with D tentatively TRBD2 (6 bases). Trimming took off 5 bases at V and 3 bases at J, with 14 bases between the two ends. Per germline, CDR1 MNHEY and CDR2 SMNVEV (reference sequence). The CDR3 totals 14 residues. The CDR3 protein is CASSAGGLFYEQYF. CDR3 nucleotide sequence: TGTGCCAGCAGTGCCGGGGGACTTTTCTACGAGCAGTACTTC.

This clonotype was counted many times. The rearrangement links TRBV20-1 to TRBJ2-5; 11 bases are a match to TRBD2. Germline V gene data show CDR1 as DFQATT and CDR2 as SNEGSKA (reference sequence). J lost 2 bases, V lost 6 bases, and 11 bases had no gene match. CDR3 length: 16 amino acids. CDR3 loop: CSANSGGALDQETQYF. The CDR3 DNA follows: TGCAGTGCAAATAGCGGGGGGGCCTTGGATCAAGAGACCCAGTACTTC.

The sample holds a few counts of this clonotype. This sequence joins TRBV13 and TRBJ1-2, with 9 bases that match TRBD1. V shed 5 bases, J shed 7 bases, and the junction held 11 bases outside the gene matches. This CDR3 comprises 15 residues. Germline-derived CDR1 and CDR2 are PRHDT and FYEKMQ (reference sequence). CDR3 sequence: CASSPVPGQGSGYTF. As DNA, the CDR3 is TGTGCCAGCAGCCCAGTCCCGGGACAGGGTAGTGGCTACACCTTC.

The chain carries TRBV19 and TRBJ2-1, with a possible D match to TRBD2 (6 bases). V was cut by 1 base and J by 8 bases, with 12 bases left in between. Germline loops: CDR1 LNHDA, CDR2 SQIVND (reference sequence). The CDR3 consists of 14 residues. The CDR3, as DNA: TGTGCCAGTAGTATAGGTTCGGAGGGACATGAGCAGTTCTTC. This translates into CASSIGSEGHEQFF.

This clonotype was counted at least ten times. The V and J genes are TRBV24-1 and TRBJ2-2, with 10 bases identical to TRBD2. With V trimmed by 0 bases and J by 5 bases, 5 bases remained unmatched. Germline values: CDR1 KGHDR, CDR2 SFDVKD. The CDR3 extends over 17 amino acids. The CDR3 nucleotides are TGTGCCACCAGTGATTTGACTAGCGGGACCTCTACCGGGGAGCTGTTTTTT. It translates to CATSDLTSGTSTGELFF.

This clonotype was seen more than once but under ten times. The gene calls are TRBV5-1 and TRBJ2-5, with D possibly matching TRBD1 (6 bases). CDR1 is SGHRS, CDR2 YFSETQ, per germline. This CDR3 spans 13 amino acids. Trimming took 4 bases from V and 5 from J, leaving 12 bases between them. The CDR3 region is CASSSRGKETQYF. The CDR3 region has the DNA TGCGCCAGCAGCAGCAGGGGTAAGGAGACCCAGTACTTC.

The sample holds many counts of this clonotype. The chain carries TRBV5-1 and TRBJ2-3; D gene ambiguous. CDR3 length: 16 amino acids. Trimming pared 0 bases from V and 0 bases from J, leaving 11 bases between. Germline V gene lookup returns CDR1 SGHRS and CDR2 YFSETQ. The CDR3 protein is CASSLDPDPSTDTQYF. The CDR3 DNA sequence: TGCGCCAGCAGCTTGGATCCGGACCCTAGCACAGATACGCAGTATTTT.

This clonotype was counted between two and nine times. A much larger clonotype is one base distant, so this may be a read error. The chain carries TRBV11-3 and TRBJ2-7; no clear D gene. This CDR3 is 13 amino acids long. In germline, CDR1 is SGHNT, CDR2 YENEEA. CDR3 sequence reads: CARSLGPDYEQYF. Here the CDR3 DNA reads TGTGCCCGCAGCTTAGGTCCAGACTACGAGCAGTACTTC.

This clonotype was counted at least ten times. The rearrangement joins TRBV10-3 to TRBJ1-6; D is uncertain. Germline-derived CDR1 and CDR2 are ENHRY and SYGVKD. V gave up 2 bases and J gave up 5 bases, with 10 bases separating them. The CDR3 extends over 15 amino acids. DNA for the CDR3: TGTGCCATCAGTGAGCCCGGAACTGATAATTCACCCCTCCACTTT. It translates to CAISEPGTDNSPLHF.

The table lists this clonotype with many counts. The chain joins TRBV2 to TRBJ2-1, with 11 bases fitting TRBD1. Losses at the gene ends were 6 bases for V and 5 bases for J; bases not matched to a gene: 12. Germline assignment: CDR1 SNHLY and CDR2 FYNNEI. This CDR3 is built from 17 residues. The CDR3 DNA follows: TGTGCCAGCAGGGGATTTCGGACAGGGGGCTACGACAATGAGCAGTTCTTC. Translating gives CASRGFRTGGYDNEQFF.

The sample holds many counts of this clonotype. V usage is TRBV7-6 and J usage is TRBJ2-5, with 8 nucleotides matching TRBD1. Germline lookup yields CDR1 SGHVS and CDR2 FNYEAQ. The CDR3 loop spans 14 amino acids. Trimming cost V 5 bases and J 4 bases; bases outside gene matches: 6. CDR3 amino acids: CASSPLQGAETQYF. DNA for the CDR3: TGTGCCAGCAGCCCTCTTCAGGGGGCAGAGACCCAGTACTTC.